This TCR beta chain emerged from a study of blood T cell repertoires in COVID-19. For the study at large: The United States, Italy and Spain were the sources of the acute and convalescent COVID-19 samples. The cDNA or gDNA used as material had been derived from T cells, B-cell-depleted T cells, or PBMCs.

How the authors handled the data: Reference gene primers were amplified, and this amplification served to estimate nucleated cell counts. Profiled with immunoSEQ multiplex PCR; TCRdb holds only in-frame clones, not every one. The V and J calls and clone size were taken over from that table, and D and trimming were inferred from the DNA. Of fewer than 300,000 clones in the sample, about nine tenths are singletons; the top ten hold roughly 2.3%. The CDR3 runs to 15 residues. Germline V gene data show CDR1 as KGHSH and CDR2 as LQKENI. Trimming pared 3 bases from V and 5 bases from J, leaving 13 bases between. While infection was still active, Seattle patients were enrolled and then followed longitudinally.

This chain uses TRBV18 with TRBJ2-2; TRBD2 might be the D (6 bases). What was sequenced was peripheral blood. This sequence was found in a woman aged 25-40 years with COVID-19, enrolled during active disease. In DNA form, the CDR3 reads TGTGCCAGCTCACCGGATCGGGGGAGTACCGGGGAGCTGTTTTTT. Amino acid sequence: CASSPDRGSTGELFF. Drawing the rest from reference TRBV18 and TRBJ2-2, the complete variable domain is NAGVMQNPRHLVRRRGQEARLRCSPMKGHSHVYWYRQLPEEGLKFMVYLQKENIIDESGMPKERFSAEFPKEGPSILRIQQVVRGDSAAYFCASSPDRGSTGELFFGEGSRLTVL.